This T cell receptor (beta chain) was recorded in a study of T cells in Graves' hyperthyroidism and ophthalmopathy. General observations from the study: The model identified upcoming ophthalmopathy a median about 6.5 months ahead of onset. Among clonotypes expanded in thyroid above 0.001, most were also found in blood.

Patients were excluded for uncontrolled infection, other autoimmune disease, pregnancy or lactation. Diagnoses used clinical symptoms, serum thyroxine and TRAb, thyroid ultrasound and orbital computed tomography. J lost 5 bases, V lost 7 bases, and 7 bases had no gene match. Germline values: CDR1 MNHEY, CDR2 SVGEGT. The CDR3 is made up of 13 amino acids. Amplified TCR beta CDR3 regions came from RNA transcripts. The HTBI primer set was used in a first-round RT-PCR of the TCR CDR3. From the multiplex PCR reads, TCRdb called clonotypes with MiXCR, one entry per CDR3 protein. This table has hundreds of thousands of distinct CDR3 sequences, approximately 13% appearing once. This clonotype was counted many times. Its antigen is unidentified.

This clonotype was obtained from a woman aged 18-29 years with Graves' hyperthyroidism. This chain connects TRBV6-2 or TRBV6-3 to TRBJ2-5; 7 bases fit TRBD2. The sequenced sample was blood. The CDR3 protein is CASTRGLVETQYF. Written as DNA, the CDR3 is TGTGCCAGCACCCGCGGACTAGTCGAGACCCAGTACTTC.